This T cell receptor (beta chain) was identified during a study of T-cell reconstitution after alpha-beta-depleted transplantation in children. Study-level findings and limits: It was surviving recipient T cells and thymic progenitors that gave some patients high TCRbeta diversity at day 60. Reported findings indicate that, about two months after transplant, alpha-beta T cells came from several hundred expanded clones, which were derived from non-depleted graft cells. The main origin of T-cell counts and diversity one year after transplant was newly produced T cells.

Preparation of the TCRbeta library was carried out with unique molecular identifiers. TCRdb itself ran the PCR reads through MiXCR, one entry per CDR3 protein. There are roughly 570,000 distinct CDR3 sequences in the sample; over 20% occur only once, and 30% to 40% lies in the top ten. This CDR3 region has 16 residues. V trimming: 2 bases; J trimming: 5 bases; junction bases outside the gene matches: 4. Looked up from germline, CDR1 is DFQATT and CDR2 is SNEGSKA (reference sequence). As regards this clonotype: The antigen is unknown.

The clonotype comes from a boy less than two years old with Wiskott-Aldrich syndrome, due to receive a stem cell transplant. Specimen: PBMCs, collected before TCRalphabeta/CD19-depleted stem cell transplant. The gene calls are TRBV20-1 and TRBJ2-2; 14 bases line up with TRBD2. Here the CDR3 reads CSARSRLAGGTGELFF. DNA of the CDR3: TGCAGTGCTAGAAGTCGACTAGCGGGAGGGACCGGGGAGCTGTTTTTT.